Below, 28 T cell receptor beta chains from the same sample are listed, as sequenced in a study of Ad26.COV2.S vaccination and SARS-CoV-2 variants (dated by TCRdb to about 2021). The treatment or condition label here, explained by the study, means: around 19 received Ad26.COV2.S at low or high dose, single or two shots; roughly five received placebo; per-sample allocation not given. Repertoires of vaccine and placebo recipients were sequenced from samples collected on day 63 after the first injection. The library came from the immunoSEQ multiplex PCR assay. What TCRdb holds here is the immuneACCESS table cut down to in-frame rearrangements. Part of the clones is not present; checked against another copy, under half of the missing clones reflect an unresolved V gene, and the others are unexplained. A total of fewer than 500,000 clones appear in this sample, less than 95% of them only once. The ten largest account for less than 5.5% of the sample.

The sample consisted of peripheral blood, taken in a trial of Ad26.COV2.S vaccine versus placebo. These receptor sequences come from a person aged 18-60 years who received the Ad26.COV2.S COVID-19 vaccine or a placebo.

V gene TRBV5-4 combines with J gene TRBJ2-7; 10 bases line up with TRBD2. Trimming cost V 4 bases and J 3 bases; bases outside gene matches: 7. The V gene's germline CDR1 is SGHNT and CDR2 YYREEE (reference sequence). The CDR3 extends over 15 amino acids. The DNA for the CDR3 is TGTGCCAGCAGCCGAGAGCGGGAGGGCCTCTACGAGCAGTACTTC. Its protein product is CASSREREGLYEQYF.

The CDR3 bases are TGTGCCAGCTCACCTACAGAAAGTGGGACTACCTATGGCTACACCTTC. Protein: CASSPTESGTTYGYTF. V and J are TRBV18 and TRBJ1-2; D may be TRBD1 (5 bases). Germline V gene lookup returns CDR1 KGHSH and CDR2 LQKENI. The V end lost 3 bases, the J end lost 4 bases, and 18 bases lay between the germline ends. The CDR3 sequence is 16 residues long.

The CDR3 sequence is CASTLTGREAEAFF. The CDR3 bases are TGTGCCAGCACCCTGACAGGGCGAGAAGCTGAAGCTTTCTTT. V usage is TRBV28 and J usage is TRBJ1-1; 7 bases match TRBD1. V shed 7 bases, J shed 6 bases, and the junction held 11 bases outside the gene matches. Germline lookup yields CDR1 MDHEN and CDR2 SYDVKM. The CDR3 consists of 14 residues.

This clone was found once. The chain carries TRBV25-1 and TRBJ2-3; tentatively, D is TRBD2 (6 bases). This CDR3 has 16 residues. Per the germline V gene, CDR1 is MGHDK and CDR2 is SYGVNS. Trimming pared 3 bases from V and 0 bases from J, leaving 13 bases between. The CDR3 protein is CASSDSGLASTDTQYF. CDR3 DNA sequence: TGTGCCAGCAGTGACTCGGGACTCGCTAGCACAGATACGCAGTATTTT.

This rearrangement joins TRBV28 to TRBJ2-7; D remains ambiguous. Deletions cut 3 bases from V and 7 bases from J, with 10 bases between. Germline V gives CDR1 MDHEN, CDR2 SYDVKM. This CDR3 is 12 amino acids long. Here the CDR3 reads CASSFRAREQYF. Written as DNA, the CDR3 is TGTGCCAGCAGTTTTAGGGCGAGGGAGCAGTACTTC.

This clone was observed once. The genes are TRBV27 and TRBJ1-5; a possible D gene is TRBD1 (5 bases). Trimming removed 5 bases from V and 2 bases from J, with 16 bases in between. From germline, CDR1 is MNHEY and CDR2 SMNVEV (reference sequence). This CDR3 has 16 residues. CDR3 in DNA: TGTGCCAGCAGTGGGGGGGGGACCCCTGGCAATCAGCCCCAGCATTTT. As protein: CASSGGGTPGNQPQHF.

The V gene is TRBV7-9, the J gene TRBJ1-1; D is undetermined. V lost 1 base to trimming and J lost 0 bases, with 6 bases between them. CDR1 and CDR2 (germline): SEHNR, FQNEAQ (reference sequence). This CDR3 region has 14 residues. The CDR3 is CASSLEQMNTEAFF. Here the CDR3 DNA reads TGTGCCAGCAGCTTAGAACAGATGAACACTGAAGCTTTCTTT.

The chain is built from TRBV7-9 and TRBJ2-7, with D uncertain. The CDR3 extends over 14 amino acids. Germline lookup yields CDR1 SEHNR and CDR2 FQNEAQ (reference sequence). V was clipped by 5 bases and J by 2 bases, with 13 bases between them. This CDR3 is CASSLDPDPYEQYF. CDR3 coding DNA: TGTGCCAGCAGCCTGGACCCCGACCCCTACGAGCAGTACTTC. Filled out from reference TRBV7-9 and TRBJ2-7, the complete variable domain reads DTGVSQNPRHKITKRGQNVTFRCDPISEHNRLYWYRQTLGQGPEFLTYFQNEAQLEKSRLLSDRFSAERPKGSFSTLEIQRTEQGDSAMYLCASSLDPDPYEQYFGPGTRLTVT.

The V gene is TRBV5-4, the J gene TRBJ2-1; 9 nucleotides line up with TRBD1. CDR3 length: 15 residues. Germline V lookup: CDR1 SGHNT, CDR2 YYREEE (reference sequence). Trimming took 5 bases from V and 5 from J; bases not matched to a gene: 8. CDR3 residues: CASSGGQGRNNEQFF. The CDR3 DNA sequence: TGTGCCAGCAGTGGGGGACAGGGTCGAAACAATGAGCAGTTCTTC.

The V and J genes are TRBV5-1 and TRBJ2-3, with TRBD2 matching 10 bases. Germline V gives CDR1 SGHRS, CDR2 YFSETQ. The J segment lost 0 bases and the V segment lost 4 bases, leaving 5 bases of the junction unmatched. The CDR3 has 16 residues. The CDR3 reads CASSTGLAVSTDTQYF. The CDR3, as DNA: TGCGCCAGCAGCACAGGACTAGCGGTTAGCACAGATACGCAGTATTTT.

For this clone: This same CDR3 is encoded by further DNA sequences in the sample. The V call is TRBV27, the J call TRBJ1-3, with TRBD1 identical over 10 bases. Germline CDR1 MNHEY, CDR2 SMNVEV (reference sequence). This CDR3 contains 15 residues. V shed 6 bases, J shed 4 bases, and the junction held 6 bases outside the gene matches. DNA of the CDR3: TGTGCCAGCAGCCCTGGGACAGGGGTAGGAAACACCATATATTTT. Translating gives CASSPGTGVGNTIYF.

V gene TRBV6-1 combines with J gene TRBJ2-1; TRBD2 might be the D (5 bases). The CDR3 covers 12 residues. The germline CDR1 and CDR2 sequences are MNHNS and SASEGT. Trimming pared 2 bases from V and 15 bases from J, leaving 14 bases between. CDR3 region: CASSEIEGKGFF. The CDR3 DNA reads TGTGCCAGCAGTGAAATCGAGGGTAAGGGGTTCTTC.

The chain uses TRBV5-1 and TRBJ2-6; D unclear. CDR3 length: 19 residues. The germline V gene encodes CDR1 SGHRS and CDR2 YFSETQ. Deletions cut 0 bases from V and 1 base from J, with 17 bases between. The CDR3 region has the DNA TGCGCCAGCAGCTTGGAAGGCAACAGAGGTAGTTCTGGGGCCAACGTCCTGACTTTC. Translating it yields CASSLEGNRGSSGANVLTF.

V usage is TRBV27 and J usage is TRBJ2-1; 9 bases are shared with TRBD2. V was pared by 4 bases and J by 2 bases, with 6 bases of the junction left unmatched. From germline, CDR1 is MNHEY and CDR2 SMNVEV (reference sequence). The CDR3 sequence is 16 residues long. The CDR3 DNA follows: TGTGCCAGCAGTTCCTATAGCGGGAGCACCTACAATGAGCAGTTCTTC. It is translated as CASSSYSGSTYNEQFF.

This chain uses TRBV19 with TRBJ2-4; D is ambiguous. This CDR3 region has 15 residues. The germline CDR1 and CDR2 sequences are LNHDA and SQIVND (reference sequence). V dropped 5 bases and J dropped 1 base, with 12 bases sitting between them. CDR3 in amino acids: CASSPRYGAKNIQYF. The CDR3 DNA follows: TGTGCCAGTAGTCCCAGGTACGGGGCCAAAAACATTCAGTACTTC. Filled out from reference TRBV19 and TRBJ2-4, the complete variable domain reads DGGITQSPKYLFRKEGQNVTLSCEQNLNHDAMYWYRQDPGQGLRLIYYSQIVNDFQKGDIAEGYSVSREKKESFPLTVTSAQKNPTAFYLCASSPRYGAKNIQYFGAGTRLSVL.

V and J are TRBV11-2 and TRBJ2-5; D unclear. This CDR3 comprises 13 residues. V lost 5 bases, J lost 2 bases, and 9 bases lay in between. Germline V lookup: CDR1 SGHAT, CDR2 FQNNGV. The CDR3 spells CASSPGPQETQYF. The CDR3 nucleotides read TGTGCCAGCAGCCCTGGGCCTCAAGAGACCCAGTACTTC.

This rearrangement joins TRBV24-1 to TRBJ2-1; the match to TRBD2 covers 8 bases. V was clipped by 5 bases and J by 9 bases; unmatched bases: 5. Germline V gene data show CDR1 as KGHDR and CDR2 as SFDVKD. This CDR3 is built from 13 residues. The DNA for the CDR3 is TGTGCCACCAGTGGTGGTAGCGGGATTGAGCAGTTCTTC. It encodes CATSGGSGIEQFF.

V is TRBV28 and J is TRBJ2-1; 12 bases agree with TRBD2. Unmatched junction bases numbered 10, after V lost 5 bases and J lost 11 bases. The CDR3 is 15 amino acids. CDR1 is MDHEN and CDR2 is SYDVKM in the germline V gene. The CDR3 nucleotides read TGTGCCAGCAGTCCCCCGGCTAGCGGGAGGGACCAGCAGTTCTTC. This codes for CASSPPASGRDQQFF.

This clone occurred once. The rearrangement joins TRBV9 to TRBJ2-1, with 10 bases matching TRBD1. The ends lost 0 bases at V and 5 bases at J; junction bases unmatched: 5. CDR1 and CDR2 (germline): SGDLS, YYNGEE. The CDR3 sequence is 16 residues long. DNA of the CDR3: TGTGCCAGCAGCGTAGTTCAGGGACAGGGGAACAATGAGCAGTTCTTC. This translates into CASSVVQGQGNNEQFF.

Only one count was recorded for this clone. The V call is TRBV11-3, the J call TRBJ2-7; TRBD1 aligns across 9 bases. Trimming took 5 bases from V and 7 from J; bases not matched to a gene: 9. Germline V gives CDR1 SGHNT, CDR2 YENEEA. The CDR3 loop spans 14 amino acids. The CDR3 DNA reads TGTGCCAGCAGCCCCCGTCCCGGGACAGGGGAGCAGTACTTC. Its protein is CASSPRPGTGEQYF.

The CDR3 sequence: CASSLLRSSYNSPLHF. Here the CDR3 DNA reads TGTGCCAGCAGTTTATTGCGGAGCTCCTATAATTCACCCCTCCACTTT. The chain recombines TRBV28 with TRBJ1-6; unclear D gene. The CDR3 covers 16 residues. Per the germline V gene, CDR1 is MDHEN and CDR2 is SYDVKM. Trimming took 1 base from V and 0 from J, leaving 7 bases between them.

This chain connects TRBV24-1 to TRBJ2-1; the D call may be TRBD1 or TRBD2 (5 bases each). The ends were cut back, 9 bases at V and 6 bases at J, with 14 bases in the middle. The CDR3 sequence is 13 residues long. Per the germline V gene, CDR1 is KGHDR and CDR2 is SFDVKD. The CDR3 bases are TGTGCCACCTCTAGAGGGGTCGGCAATGAGCAGTTCTTC. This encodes CATSRGVGNEQFF.

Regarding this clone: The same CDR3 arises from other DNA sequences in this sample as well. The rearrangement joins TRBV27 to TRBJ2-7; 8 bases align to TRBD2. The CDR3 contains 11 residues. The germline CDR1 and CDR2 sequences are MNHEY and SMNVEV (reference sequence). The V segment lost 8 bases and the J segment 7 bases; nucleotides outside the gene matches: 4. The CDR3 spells CASGPGGEQYF. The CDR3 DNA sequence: TGTGCCAGCGGACCGGGGGGGGAGCAGTACTTC.

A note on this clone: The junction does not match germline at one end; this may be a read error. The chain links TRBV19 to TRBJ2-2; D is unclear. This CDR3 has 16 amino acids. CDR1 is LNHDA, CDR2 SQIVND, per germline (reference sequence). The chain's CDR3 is CASSIVHQQNTGELFF. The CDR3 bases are TGTGCCAGTAGCATAGTCCACCAACAGAACACCGGGGAGCTGTTTTTT.

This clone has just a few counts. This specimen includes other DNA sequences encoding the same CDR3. The chain's CDR3 is CASSPQETQYF. Written as DNA, the CDR3 is TGTGCCAGCTCACCCCAAGAGACCCAGTACTTC. The chain uses TRBV18 and TRBJ2-5; no clear D. CDR3 length: 11 residues. The germline gives CDR1 KGHSH, CDR2 LQKENI. V was trimmed by 3 bases and J by 1 base, leaving 0 bases between them.

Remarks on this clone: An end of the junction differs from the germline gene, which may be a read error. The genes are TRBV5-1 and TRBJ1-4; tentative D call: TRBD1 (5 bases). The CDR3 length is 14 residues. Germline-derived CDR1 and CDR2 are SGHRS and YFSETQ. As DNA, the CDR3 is TGCGCCCGCAGCGCCGGGGGGGTAGGTGAAAAACTGTTTTTT. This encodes CARSAGGVGEKLFF.

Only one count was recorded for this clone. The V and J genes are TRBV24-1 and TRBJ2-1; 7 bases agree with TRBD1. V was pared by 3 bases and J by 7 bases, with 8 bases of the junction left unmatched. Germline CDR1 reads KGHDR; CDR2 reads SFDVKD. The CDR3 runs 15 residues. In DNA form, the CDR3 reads TGTGCCACCAGTGATACAGGGGACGTTCGGAATGAGCAGTTCTTC. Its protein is CATSDTGDVRNEQFF.

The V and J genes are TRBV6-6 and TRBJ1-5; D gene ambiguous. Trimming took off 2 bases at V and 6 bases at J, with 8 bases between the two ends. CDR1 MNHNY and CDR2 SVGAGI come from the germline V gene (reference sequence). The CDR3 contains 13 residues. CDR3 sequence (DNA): TGTGCCAGCAGTTACCAGGAGGGTCAGCCCCAGCATTTT. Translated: CASSYQEGQPQHF.